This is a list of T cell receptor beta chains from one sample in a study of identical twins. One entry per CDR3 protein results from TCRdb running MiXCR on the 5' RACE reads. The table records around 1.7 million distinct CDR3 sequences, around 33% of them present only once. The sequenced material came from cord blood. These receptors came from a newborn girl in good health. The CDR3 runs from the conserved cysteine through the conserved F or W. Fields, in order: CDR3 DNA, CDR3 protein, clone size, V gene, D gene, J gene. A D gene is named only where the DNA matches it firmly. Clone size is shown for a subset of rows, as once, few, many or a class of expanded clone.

cdr3_nt: TGTGCCAGCAGCATGACAGGGACCGGGAATCAGCCCCAGCATTTT
cdr3_aa: CASSMTGTGNQPQHF
clone_size: few
v_call: TRBV7-9
d_call: TRBD1
j_call: TRBJ1-5

cdr3_nt: TGTGCCAGCAGCTTTGGAAAGGCGGGTCCACAGTTCTTC
cdr3_aa: CASSFGKAGPQFF
clone_size: few
v_call: TRBV11-2
d_call: .
j_call: TRBJ2-1

cdr3_nt: TGTGCCAGCAGTGTACAGGGGATCAACTATGGCTACACCTTC
cdr3_aa: CASSVQGINYGYTF
clone_size: few
v_call: TRBV12-3/TRBV12-4
d_call: TRBD1
j_call: TRBJ1-2

cdr3_nt: TGTGCCAGCAGCCCAAGCCAGGCCAACTATGGCTACACCTTC
cdr3_aa: CASSPSQANYGYTF
clone_size: many
v_call: TRBV11-2
d_call: .
j_call: TRBJ1-2

cdr3_nt: TGTGCCAGCACCTCGCATCCCGCGAGCCGGGAGCTGTTTTTT
cdr3_aa: CASTSHPASRELFF
clone_size: .
v_call: TRBV12-3/TRBV12-4
d_call: .
j_call: TRBJ2-2

cdr3_nt: TGTGCCAGCAGCCAAGGAAGGGGGGGGCCCAAAAACATTCAGTACTTC
cdr3_aa: CASSQGRGGPKNIQYF
clone_size: .
v_call: TRBV3-1
d_call: .
j_call: TRBJ2-4

cdr3_nt: TGCAGTGCTAGGGCCCCCTCAGGGCGAGGTCAGCCCCAGCATTTT
cdr3_aa: CSARAPSGRGQPQHF
clone_size: .
v_call: TRBV20-1
d_call: .
j_call: TRBJ1-5

cdr3_nt: TGCAGTGCTAGACATTACGGACAGGTTTCTAATCAGCCCCAGCATTTT
cdr3_aa: CSARHYGQVSNQPQHF
clone_size: .
v_call: TRBV20-1
d_call: TRBD1
j_call: TRBJ1-5

cdr3_nt: TGCAGTACGAACGATTTAGCGGGAGGGATCACAGATACGCAGTATTTT
cdr3_aa: CSTNDLAGGITDTQYF
clone_size: .
v_call: TRBV20-1
d_call: TRBD2
j_call: TRBJ2-3

cdr3_nt: TGCGCCAGCAGCTTCAAACCCGGGGGGACCTCCTACGAGCAGTACTTC
cdr3_aa: CASSFKPGGTSYEQYF
clone_size: .
v_call: TRBV5-1
d_call: TRBD2
j_call: TRBJ2-7

cdr3_nt: TGTGCCAGCAGTGTTTTTACAGGGGGCTCCCCCTACGAGCAGTACTTC
cdr3_aa: CASSVFTGGSPYEQYF
clone_size: few
v_call: TRBV28
d_call: TRBD1
j_call: TRBJ2-7

cdr3_nt: TGCGCCAGCAGATATGGACAGAGCTCCTACAATGAGCAGTTCTTC
cdr3_aa: CASRYGQSSYNEQFF
clone_size: .
v_call: TRBV5-1
d_call: .
j_call: TRBJ2-1

cdr3_nt: TGTGCCAGCAGTTACGAGCCTGGGTCCGCCTACGAGCAGTACTTC
cdr3_aa: CASSYEPGSAYEQYF
clone_size: many
v_call: TRBV6-5
d_call: .
j_call: TRBJ2-7

cdr3_nt: TGTGCCACCCCGGGTAGCGGGAGTAAGGATACGCAGTATTTT
cdr3_aa: CATPGSGSKDTQYF
clone_size: many
v_call: TRBV2
d_call: TRBD2
j_call: TRBJ2-3

cdr3_nt: TGTGCCAGCAGCTTAGGTCTGAGGACGGGCGAGCAGTTCTTC
cdr3_aa: CASSLGLRTGEQFF
clone_size: once
v_call: TRBV11-3
d_call: .
j_call: TRBJ2-1

cdr3_nt: TGTGCCAGCAGCCCACTAACTAGCGGGAACTACGAGCAGTTCTTC
cdr3_aa: CASSPLTSGNYEQFF
clone_size: .
v_call: TRBV3-1
d_call: TRBD2
j_call: TRBJ2-1

cdr3_nt: TGCAGGGGGGGGACTAGCGGGATGGAGACCCAGTACTTC
cdr3_aa: CRGGTSGMETQYF
clone_size: .
v_call: TRBV20-1
d_call: TRBD2
j_call: TRBJ2-5

cdr3_nt: TGCAGTGCTTCGCCCGGGACTAGCGGGAATCTCGAGCAGTACTTC
cdr3_aa: CSASPGTSGNLEQYF
clone_size: .
v_call: TRBV20-1
d_call: TRBD2
j_call: TRBJ2-7

cdr3_nt: TGTGCCAGCAGTCAGACGGGGAGGTCTGAAGCTTTCTTT
cdr3_aa: CASSQTGRSEAFF
clone_size: .
v_call: TRBV12-3/TRBV12-4
d_call: .
j_call: TRBJ1-1

cdr3_nt: TGCGCCAGCAGCTTGATGATTGTTGGCACAGATACGCAGTATTTT
cdr3_aa: CASSLMIVGTDTQYF
clone_size: .
v_call: TRBV5-1
d_call: .
j_call: TRBJ2-3

cdr3_nt: TGTGCCAGCAGTTTAGAGTTTCGTACAACTAATGAAAAACTGTTTTTT
cdr3_aa: CASSLEFRTTNEKLFF
clone_size: .
v_call: TRBV28
d_call: .
j_call: TRBJ1-4

cdr3_nt: TGTGCCAGCAGCTCGACGGGGAAGGGTAATCAGCCCCAGCATTTT
cdr3_aa: CASSSTGKGNQPQHF
clone_size: .
v_call: TRBV27
d_call: .
j_call: TRBJ1-5

cdr3_nt: TGTGCCAGCAGCGTAGACCAGATCTCCTACAATGAGCAGTTCTTC
cdr3_aa: CASSVDQISYNEQFF
clone_size: .
v_call: TRBV9
d_call: .
j_call: TRBJ2-1

cdr3_nt: TGCAGTGCTAGAGGTCTCAAGAGCTCCTACGAGCAGTACTTC
cdr3_aa: CSARGLKSSYEQYF
clone_size: .
v_call: TRBV20-1
d_call: .
j_call: TRBJ2-7

cdr3_nt: TGTGCCAGCAGCTTAGTGACTCGGTATGGCTACACCTTC
cdr3_aa: CASSLVTRYGYTF
clone_size: .
v_call: TRBV11-2
d_call: .
j_call: TRBJ1-2

cdr3_nt: TGTGCCAGCAGTTTCGTGACTAGCGGGGCCCACTACGAGCAGTACTTC
cdr3_aa: CASSFVTSGAHYEQYF
clone_size: many
v_call: TRBV12-3/TRBV12-4
d_call: TRBD2
j_call: TRBJ2-7

cdr3_nt: TGCGCCAGCAGCCCGGGCGATAGTAGGTACAATGAGCAGTTCTTC
cdr3_aa: CASSPGDSRYNEQFF
clone_size: .
v_call: TRBV5-1
d_call: .
j_call: TRBJ2-1

cdr3_nt: TGCAGTGCTAGACGAACCCGGCCAAGCTCCTACAATGAGCAGTTCTTC
cdr3_aa: CSARRTRPSSYNEQFF
clone_size: .
v_call: TRBV20-1
d_call: .
j_call: TRBJ2-1

cdr3_nt: TGCAGCTCACGGCTAGGGGCCTACGAGCAGTACTTC
cdr3_aa: CSSRLGAYEQYF
clone_size: .
v_call: TRBV29-1
d_call: .
j_call: TRBJ2-7

cdr3_nt: TGCGCCAGCAGCCTACTAGCGGGGGGACCAACTTCCTACAATGAGCAGTTCTTC
cdr3_aa: CASSLLAGGPTSYNEQFF
clone_size: few
v_call: TRBV4-1
d_call: TRBD2
j_call: TRBJ2-1

cdr3_nt: TGTGCCAGCAACCGGCGGACTAGCGGGAGTGGGTACACAGATACGCAGTATTTT
cdr3_aa: CASNRRTSGSGYTDTQYF
clone_size: .
v_call: TRBV6-4
d_call: TRBD2
j_call: TRBJ2-3

cdr3_nt: TGTGCCAGCTCCGGCAGTGCCAACTATGGCTACACCTTC
cdr3_aa: CASSGSANYGYTF
clone_size: few
v_call: TRBV6-1
d_call: .
j_call: TRBJ1-2

cdr3_nt: TGTGCCAGCAGCAGACAGGTTCTCAACTATGGCTACACCTTC
cdr3_aa: CASSRQVLNYGYTF
clone_size: few
v_call: TRBV14
d_call: .
j_call: TRBJ1-2

cdr3_nt: TGTGCAAGTCGCTTCGCTCATCCGGGACCTCAAGAGACCCAGTACTTC
cdr3_aa: CASRFAHPGPQETQYF
clone_size: few
v_call: TRBV12-2
d_call: .
j_call: TRBJ2-5

cdr3_nt: TGTGCCAGCACTGGCCCCCCCTCGACGGGGGCTAATGAGCAGTTCTTC
cdr3_aa: CASTGPPSTGANEQFF
clone_size: .
v_call: TRBV2
d_call: .
j_call: TRBJ2-1

cdr3_nt: TGCAGTGCTGCTCGCGGGACTAGCGGCCCCTACGAGCAGTACTTC
cdr3_aa: CSAARGTSGPYEQYF
clone_size: .
v_call: TRBV20-1
d_call: TRBD2
j_call: TRBJ2-7